This T cell receptor (beta chain) is drawn from a study of shared clonotypes between healthy human individuals (dated by TCRdb to about 2020). Study-wide context: The cohort included a few men and two women between 18 and 49 years of age. For each donor, CD4 naive and CD4 memory were each given three plates, CD8 naive was given two plates, and CD8 memory was given one plate. To increase sequencing depth and limit assay-specific biases, different laboratories used diverse techniques to prepare libraries and sequence TCR repertoires. Leukapheresis yielded between about 0.9 and 9 billion PBMCs per donor. The study deeply sequenced blood TCR repertoires of about 5 healthy adults to estimate repertoire size and the extent of clonotype sharing between individuals.

V is cut back by 2 bases and J by 9 bases, with 7 bases in the junction unmatched. Sequences MGHRA (CDR1) and YSYEKL (CDR2) are obtained from the germline V gene. From cysteine to phenylalanine, the CDR3 is 15 amino acids long. This entry keeps only the CDR3 DNA: 45 bases, framed from base 1. Using the deep immunoSEQ assay, TCR CDR3 regions were amplified from genomic DNA by multiplex PCR. For each cell subset, the extracted genomic DNA was distributed evenly across all wells of several immunoSEQ 96-well plates, and each plate served as one replicate. For sorted subsets, about 200 ng genomic DNA, equal to tens of thousands of T cell genomes, was loaded into each replicate PCR. The purified libraries were quantified using a Qubit 3.0 fluorometer, sized with a Bioanalyzer 2100, and then quantified again using the KAPA Library Quantification kit. Every immunoSEQ 96-well plate was sequenced on a dedicated single-read 150-cycle Illumina NextSeq 550 flow cell. The original pipeline was this. The immunoSEQ output contained only junctional sequences without quality scores, so filtering could not match that applied to full-length reads. To assign V/J genes and CDR3, sequences were annotated against IMGT germline references using PyIR, a Python wrapper for IgBLAST v1.9. Reads were filtered out if the reads had weak V/J assignments (E-value above 1e-6), no CDR3, stop codons, out-of-frame junctions, or ambiguous translated residues. V3J clonotypes were defined by identical inferred V gene, J gene, and CDR3 amino acid sequence. To compute the percentage overlap between repertoires, the number of shared unique clonotypes was divided by the size of the smaller repertoire. Repertoire richness was assessed with RTK rarefaction, the Chao1 estimator, and Recon v2.1 estimates of unobserved clonotypes. OLGA was used to compute generation probabilities for all TCRbeta clonotypes that the gDNA method yielded from a handful of donors. TCRdb retrieved this table from immuneACCESS and kept in-frame rearrangements only. Not all clones are present; in checked studies, unresolved V genes account for under half, and no reason is known for the remainder. V and J calls and clone size are copied from that table; D and trimming were computed from the DNA. Here the sample has approximately 980,000 clones; around three quarters occur a single time. The ten largest clones add up to about 1.5% of the sample.

Study-level results and caveats: Sampling was limited to blood, and TCR repertoires in tissue likely differ from TCR repertoires in blood. Across a handful of donors, about 5.2% of naive CD4, 3% to 3.5% of naive CD8, roughly 2.2% of memory CD4, and around 0.4% of memory CD8 clonotypes were shared. Naive subsets generally had larger estimated clonotype richness than memory subsets. Even with the large sequencing depth, rarefaction of the sorted-subset datasets indicated that sequencing was incomplete. Based on pairwise subsampling, the degree of clonotype sharing among donors was expected to be affected by sequencing depth. Because the study included a small number of donors, the genetic and exposure-history diversity represented was limited. Compared with non-shared clonotypes, the clonotypes found in all four sorted-subset donors had higher generation probabilities.

With respect to this clone: Its target antigen remains unknown. The input lacks base qualities; no much larger clone sits a single base away.

The donors were healthy, HIV-negative adults with no recently reported acute infections or vaccinations. Every donor was a Caucasian adult residing in Nashville, Tennessee, USA. Magnetic negative selection was used to enrich CD4+ T cells, after which naive cells were positively selected on CD45RA and the negative fraction became the memory subset. After blood collection by leukapheresis, PBMCs were isolated using Ficoll-Histopaque density gradient centrifugation and then cryopreserved in the vapor phase of liquid nitrogen. Analytical flow cytometry was used to check the purity and quantity of each magnetically sorted T cell population. Genomic DNA was isolated from every sorted fraction and measured by UV absorbance on a Nanodrop 2000c.

What was sequenced was memory CD4+ T cells sorted from blood. Explained via the paper, the cell subset or site label denotes: CD45RA-negative fraction. The sequence links TRBV4-1 to TRBJ2-1, with TRBD2 matching 10 junction bases. This clonotype was obtained from a man aged 18 to 30 in good health. In nucleotides, the sequence is TGCGCCAGCAGCCAACCGGGACTAGCGTTGGGTGAGCAGTTCTTC. Protein translation: CASSQPGLALGEQFF.